Listed below are T cell receptor beta chains from one sample, sequenced in a study of blood T cell repertoires in COVID-19. Using immunoSEQ multiplex PCR, the repertoire was profiled, and TCRdb retains in-frame clones only, with some absent. The sample lists 20,000 or so clones, 75% to 95% occurring once. Sequencing used peripheral blood. The receptors were sampled from a man in his 70s with active COVID-19. The CDR3 runs from the conserved cysteine through the conserved F or W. Fields, in order: clone size, J gene, D gene, V gene, CDR3 DNA, CDR3 protein. A D gene is named only where the DNA matches it firmly. A clone size is listed for some rows: how often the clone was seen (once, few, many), or a class if it is expanded.

clone size: NA
J gene: TRBJ1-1
D gene: NA
V gene: TRBV5-1
CDR3 DNA: TGCGCCAGCAGCTTGCTCGTGAACACTGAAGCTTTCTTT
CDR3 protein: CASSLLVNTEAFF

clone size: NA
J gene: TRBJ2-7
D gene: TRBD2
V gene: TRBV20-1
CDR3 DNA: TGCAGTGCTAGTTCGAGCGGGATACCGCACTACGAGCAGTACTTC
CDR3 protein: CSASSSGIPHYEQYF

clone size: once
J gene: TRBJ2-3
D gene: TRBD2
V gene: TRBV28
CDR3 DNA: TGTGCCAGCAGTTTAAGCGGGAGCTACACAGATACGCAGTATTTT
CDR3 protein: CASSLSGSYTDTQYF

clone size: NA
J gene: TRBJ2-5
D gene: NA
V gene: TRBV2
CDR3 DNA: TGTGCCAGCAGCGGACAGACGCAAGAGACCCAGTACTTC
CDR3 protein: CASSGQTQETQYF

clone size: NA
J gene: TRBJ1-6
D gene: NA
V gene: TRBV2
CDR3 DNA: TGTGCCAGTCGACGGGGTACCTCCTATAATTCACCCCTCCACTTT
CDR3 protein: CASRRGTSYNSPLHF

clone size: NA
J gene: TRBJ1-6
D gene: NA
V gene: TRBV5-1
CDR3 DNA: TGCGCCAGCAGCCCCCGGGGGGGGCGTGATAATTCACCCCTCCACTTT
CDR3 protein: CASSPRGGRDNSPLHF

clone size: NA
J gene: TRBJ2-7
D gene: TRBD2
V gene: TRBV7-8
CDR3 DNA: TGTGCCAGCAGCGTGACTAGCGGGGGGTCGACCTCCACCTACGAGCAGTACTTC
CDR3 protein: CASSVTSGGSTSTYEQYF

clone size: NA
J gene: TRBJ2-3
D gene: NA
V gene: TRBV7-2
CDR3 DNA: TGTGCCAGCAGCTCCGGAGGGTTAAGCACAGATACGCAGTATTTT
CDR3 protein: CASSSGGLSTDTQYF

clone size: NA
J gene: TRBJ1-1
D gene: NA
V gene: TRBV7-2
CDR3 DNA: TGTGCCAGCAGCTCCGCCAGCCCGACAGCGGGGACTGAAGCTTTCTTT
CDR3 protein: CASSSASPTAGTEAFF

clone size: NA
J gene: TRBJ2-1
D gene: TRBD1
V gene: TRBV11-2
CDR3 DNA: TGTGCCAGCAACCATCCGGGACAGGGAGCCTACAATGAGCAGTTCTTC
CDR3 protein: CASNHPGQGAYNEQFF

clone size: NA
J gene: TRBJ2-6
D gene: NA
V gene: TRBV27
CDR3 DNA: TGTGCCAGCAGTAGACCCCAGGGGTCTGGGGCCAACGTCCTGACTTTC
CDR3 protein: CASSRPQGSGANVLTF

clone size: NA
J gene: TRBJ2-5
D gene: TRBD2
V gene: TRBV3-1/TRBV3-2
CDR3 DNA: TGTGCCAGCAGCCAAGATCGAGCGGGAGTCGAGGAGACCCAGTACTTC
CDR3 protein: CASSQDRAGVEETQYF

clone size: NA
J gene: TRBJ1-3
D gene: NA
V gene: TRBV4-1
CDR3 DNA: TGCGCCAGCAGCCAAGAGAGGGTAGCCGGAAACACCATATATTTT
CDR3 protein: CASSQERVAGNTIYF

clone size: NA
J gene: TRBJ1-3
D gene: NA
V gene: TRBV29-1
CDR3 DNA: TGCAGCGTTCACCAGGGATCTGGAAACACCATATATTTT
CDR3 protein: CSVHQGSGNTIYF

clone size: NA
J gene: TRBJ2-7
D gene: TRBD2
V gene: TRBV6-2/TRBV6-3
CDR3 DNA: TGTGCCAGCAGTCGAGGACTAGCGGGTTACGAGCAGTACTTC
CDR3 protein: CASSRGLAGYEQYF

clone size: NA
J gene: TRBJ1-6
D gene: TRBD1
V gene: TRBV23-1
CDR3 DNA: TGCGCCAGCAGTCACCTGGACAGGGCGGCATCACCCCTCCACTTT
CDR3 protein: CASSHLDRAASPLHF

clone size: NA
J gene: TRBJ2-2
D gene: TRBD1
V gene: TRBV19
CDR3 DNA: TGTGCCAGTAGTATAGTTGGCAGGGGGAAGGGCACCGGGGAGCTGTTTTTT
CDR3 protein: CASSIVGRGKGTGELFF

clone size: NA
J gene: TRBJ2-3
D gene: TRBD2
V gene: TRBV4-3
CDR3 DNA: TGCGCCAGCAGCCAAGATGGGAGGGCAACAGATACGCAGTATTTT
CDR3 protein: CASSQDGRATDTQYF

clone size: few
J gene: TRBJ1-3
D gene: NA
V gene: TRBV6-2/TRBV6-3
CDR3 DNA: TGTGCCAGCAGTTACAGAGGGTTTGGAAACACCATATATTTT
CDR3 protein: CASSYRGFGNTIYF

clone size: NA
J gene: TRBJ2-7
D gene: NA
V gene: TRBV29-1
CDR3 DNA: TGCAGCGTTGGGGTGGACACATACTACGAGCAGTACTTC
CDR3 protein: CSVGVDTYYEQYF

clone size: NA
J gene: TRBJ2-1
D gene: TRBD2
V gene: TRBV29-1
CDR3 DNA: TGCAGCGTTGAGGGGGGACTAGCGGGTTACAATGAGCAGTTCTTC
CDR3 protein: CSVEGGLAGYNEQFF

clone size: NA
J gene: TRBJ1-1
D gene: NA
V gene: TRBV12-3/TRBV12-4
CDR3 DNA: TGTGCCAGCAGTTTATCTTTTAACACTGAAGCTTTCTTT
CDR3 protein: CASSLSFNTEAFF

clone size: NA
J gene: TRBJ1-6
D gene: TRBD1
V gene: TRBV2
CDR3 DNA: TGTGCCAGCAGTCCAGACAGGGGGGCCGATAATTCACCCCTCCACTTT
CDR3 protein: CASSPDRGADNSPLHF

clone size: once
J gene: TRBJ2-1
D gene: TRBD2
V gene: TRBV27
CDR3 DNA: TGTGCCAGCAGTTTAATAGCGGGTGCTAGGGATGAGCAGTTCTTC
CDR3 protein: CASSLIAGARDEQFF

clone size: NA
J gene: TRBJ2-1
D gene: NA
V gene: TRBV5-6
CDR3 DNA: TGTGCCAGCAGCAGTCTAGCCAGCTCCTACAATGAGCAGTTCTTC
CDR3 protein: CASSSLASSYNEQFF

clone size: NA
J gene: TRBJ2-4
D gene: TRBD2
V gene: TRBV5-4
CDR3 DNA: TGTGCCAGCAGTCCCCCCGGGGGGAAAAACATTCAGTACTTC
CDR3 protein: CASSPPGGKNIQYF

clone size: NA
J gene: TRBJ1-2
D gene: TRBD1
V gene: TRBV29-1
CDR3 DNA: TGCAGCGATTCCGGGACAGGCCTTAACTATGGCTACACCTTC
CDR3 protein: CSDSGTGLNYGYTF

clone size: NA
J gene: TRBJ2-7
D gene: TRBD2
V gene: TRBV30
CDR3 DNA: TGTGCCTGGAGCGACGGGGGGAGCTCCTACGAGCAGTACTTC
CDR3 protein: CAWSDGGSSYEQYF

clone size: NA
J gene: TRBJ2-7
D gene: TRBD1
V gene: TRBV28
CDR3 DNA: TGTGCCAGCACCGGGGCGGACAGGGAAGGAAACGAGCAGTACTTC
CDR3 protein: CASTGADREGNEQYF

clone size: once
J gene: TRBJ2-7
D gene: NA
V gene: TRBV13
CDR3 DNA: TGTGCCAGCAGCCCCCCGGGGTCCCACTACGAGCAGTACTTC
CDR3 protein: CASSPPGSHYEQYF

clone size: NA
J gene: TRBJ2-3
D gene: TRBD2
V gene: TRBV5-1
CDR3 DNA: TGCGCCAGCAGCCGAGGAGTTCTAGCGGGCGGAGGCACAGATACGCAGTATTTT
CDR3 protein: CASSRGVLAGGGTDTQYF

clone size: NA
J gene: TRBJ1-3
D gene: NA
V gene: TRBV3-1/TRBV3-2
CDR3 DNA: TGTGCCAGCAGCCAAGGATTGGCTCCTGGAAACACCATATATTTT
CDR3 protein: CASSQGLAPGNTIYF

clone size: once
J gene: TRBJ1-2
D gene: NA
V gene: TRBV29-1
CDR3 DNA: TGCAGCGTTAAGGGGGGGAGCGCCTATGGCTACACCTTC
CDR3 protein: CSVKGGSAYGYTF

clone size: NA
J gene: TRBJ1-2
D gene: NA
V gene: TRBV7-8
CDR3 DNA: TGTGCCAGCAGCGATAGAGAACGGACAAGCCTCTATGGCTACACCTTC
CDR3 protein: CASSDRERTSLYGYTF

clone size: NA
J gene: TRBJ1-4
D gene: NA
V gene: TRBV29-1
CDR3 DNA: TGCAGCGGACTAGATCCCAATGAAAAACTGTTTTTT
CDR3 protein: CSGLDPNEKLFF

clone size: once
J gene: TRBJ2-3
D gene: NA
V gene: TRBV20-1
CDR3 DNA: TGCAGTGCTAGTAATAGGGATAGCGTGAAGGGTGATACGCAGTATTTT
CDR3 protein: CSASNRDSVKGDTQYF

clone size: NA
J gene: TRBJ1-5
D gene: TRBD1
V gene: TRBV7-8
CDR3 DNA: TGTGCCAGCAGCTTAGCGTGGGGACAGGGGTATAGCAATCAGCCCCAGCATTTT
CDR3 protein: CASSLAWGQGYSNQPQHF

clone size: NA
J gene: TRBJ1-6
D gene: TRBD1
V gene: TRBV7-8
CDR3 DNA: TGTGCCAGCAGCCTCCGAGACAGGGTTACTTCACCCCTCCACTTT
CDR3 protein: CASSLRDRVTSPLHF